This TCR beta chain was captured in a study of blood T cells in healthy people across ages. Study conclusions and caveats: Greater diversity and more naive CD4+ cells were seen in long-lived donors than in aged donors.

This clonotype was seen repeatedly, ten times or more. No antigen is known for it. It was with a sample-barcoded 5' primer and a J-beta primer mix that a second PCR of roughly 7 to 11 cycles was run. A template-switch adaptor containing 12 random nucleotides labeled each cDNA molecule. A single record per CDR3 protein comes from TCRdb applying MiXCR to the 5' RACE reads. This sample has approximately 780,000 distinct CDR3 sequences, with roughly 25% found just once. Every donor gave 9.5 to 10 milliliters of peripheral blood. The CDR3 covers 11 residues. The ends were cut back, 6 bases at V and 7 bases at J, with 9 bases in the middle. From germline, CDR1 is SGHRS and CDR2 YFSETQ. The same data also went into a second study, on T cells of mothers and their children. Turning to that study: Barcodes and 2-4 random nucleotides were added by M1S in the second PCR.

The rearrangement links TRBV5-1 to TRBJ2-3, with D perhaps assigned TRBD1 or TRBD2 (5 bases each). The sequence was collected from a boy aged 5-17 years in good health. Sequenced input: blood. In DNA form, the CDR3 reads TGCGCCAGCAAATCGGGACATACGCAGTATTTT. Its translation is CASKSGHTQYF.